Below are 18 T cell receptor beta chains sequenced from a single sample in a study of T-cell reconstitution after alpha-beta-depleted transplantation in children. Unique molecular identifiers were incorporated during preparation of the TCRbeta library. From the PCR reads, TCRdb called clonotypes with MiXCR, one entry per CDR3 protein. The profile shows 450,000 to 600,000 distinct CDR3 sequences, 15% to 20% of them singletons. The material sequenced was PBMCs from the stem cell graft donor, taken from the stem cell graft. These receptors all come from a human donor who donated a stem cell graft to a child with acute lymphoblastic leukemia.

This sequence joins TRBV5-1 and TRBJ1-1, with D unresolved. Germline lookup yields CDR1 SGHRS and CDR2 YFSETQ. The CDR3 extends over 14 amino acids. Trimming took off 0 bases at V and 0 bases at J, with 6 bases between the two ends. The DNA of the CDR3 is TGCGCCAGCAGCTTGGCGCCGGTGAACACTGAAGCTTTCTTT. Encoded protein: CASSLAPVNTEAFF. Drawing the rest from reference TRBV5-1 and TRBJ1-1, the complete variable domain is KAGVTQTPRYLIKTRGQQVTLSCSPISGHRSVSWYQQTPGQGLQFLFEYFSETQRNKGNFPGRFSGRQFSNSRSEMNVSTLELGDSALYLCASSLAPVNTEAFFGQGTRLTVV.

V is TRBV20-1 and J is TRBJ2-1; D is perhaps TRBD2 (6 bases). The V gene's germline CDR1 is DFQATT and CDR2 SNEGSKA (reference sequence). Trimming shortened V by 7 bases and J by 6 bases, and 19 bases separated the two germline ends. The CDR3 consists of 14 residues. DNA for the CDR3: TGCAGTGTTCGTGGGCTAGCGTTCATCAATGAGCAGTTCTTC. Amino acids: CSVRGLAFINEQFF.

The CDR3 sequence is CASSWGQGVGNEQFF. For the CDR3, the DNA is TGTGCCAGCAGCTGGGGGCAGGGAGTTGGGAATGAGCAGTTCTTC. The J gene is TRBJ2-1, the V gene TRBV7-9; weak D call: TRBD1 (6 bases). The ends were cut back, 4 bases at V and 7 bases at J, with 17 bases in the middle. CDR3 length: 15 amino acids. The germline CDR1 and CDR2 sequences are SEHNR and FQNEAQ (reference sequence).

This clonotype appeared a few times. The chain joins TRBV5-1 to TRBJ1-3; D remains unclear. CDR1 and CDR2 (germline): SGHRS, YFSETQ. The CDR3 runs 11 residues. V dropped 0 bases and J dropped 6 bases, with 1 base sitting between them. CDR3 DNA: TGCGCCAGCAGCTTGGAAAACACCATATATTTT. It specifies CASSLENTIYF.

The chain employs TRBV7-8 and TRBJ2-7; D gene uncertain. The CDR3 is 14 residues long. Germline V lookup: CDR1 SGHVS, CDR2 FQNEAQ. V was trimmed by 3 bases and J by 2 bases, leaving 11 bases between them. The DNA of the CDR3 is TGTGCCAGCAGCTTCGGGTCGGAGACCTACGAGCAGTACTTC. Translation: CASSFGSETYEQYF.

This clonotype was picked up a small number of times. The rearrangement joins TRBV5-4 to TRBJ2-7, with 7 nucleotides matching TRBD2. J lost 6 bases, V lost 4 bases, and 13 bases had no gene match. The germline V gene encodes CDR1 SGHNT and CDR2 YYREEE (reference sequence). CDR3 size: 15 residues. In DNA form, the CDR3 reads TGTGCCAGCAGCCTCCCCGGCGGGAGTCCCCCCGAGCAGTACTTC. Amino acids: CASSLPGGSPPEQYF.

This clonotype was seen ten or more times. The chain joins TRBV27 to TRBJ2-7; either TRBD1 or TRBD2 may fit D (6 bases each). V shed 3 bases and J shed 2 bases, with 8 bases lying between them. The CDR3 length is 13 residues. The V gene's germline CDR1 is MNHEY and CDR2 SMNVEV (reference sequence). The CDR3 spells CASSFRGPYEQYF. DNA of the CDR3: TGTGCCAGCAGTTTCCGGGGGCCCTACGAGCAGTACTTC.

The sample holds a few counts of this clonotype. V gene TRBV7-3 combines with J gene TRBJ2-7, with a tentative D call TRBD2 (6 bases). CDR1 SGHTA and CDR2 FQGTGA come from the germline V gene. Trimming cost V 1 base and J 2 bases, with 9 bases left between them. The CDR3 contains 14 residues. This CDR3 is CASSLNGGAYEQYF. The CDR3 DNA sequence: TGTGCCAGCAGCTTAAATGGAGGGGCCTACGAGCAGTACTTC.

This clonotype was counted a few times. The gene calls are TRBV5-6 and TRBJ1-3; 7 bases match TRBD1. Per the germline V gene, CDR1 is SGHDT and CDR2 is YYEEEE. This CDR3 region has 14 residues. Unmatched junction bases numbered 4, after V lost 3 bases and J lost 4 bases. The CDR3 region is CASSSTGRGNTIYF. The CDR3, as DNA: TGTGCCAGCAGCTCGACAGGGCGCGGAAACACCATATATTTT.

This sequence joins TRBV11-2 and TRBJ2-5, with D tentatively TRBD1 (6 bases). The CDR3 runs to 16 residues. Germline-derived CDR1 and CDR2 are SGHAT and FQNNGV. The V end lost 5 bases, the J end lost 2 bases, and 18 bases lay between the germline ends. CDR3 in amino acids: CASSARGMAKQETQYF. CDR3 sequence (DNA): TGTGCCAGCAGCGCCAGGGGAATGGCTAAACAAGAGACCCAGTACTTC.

This clonotype was counted only a few times. The chain is built from TRBV27 and TRBJ2-1; possibly TRBD2 for D (6 bases). The length of the CDR3 is 11 residues. V was clipped by 5 bases and J by 7 bases, with 6 bases between them. Germline V gene sequence: CDR1 MNHEY, CDR2 SMNVEV (reference sequence). This chain's CDR3 is CASSSGNEQFF. CDR3 nucleotides: TGTGCCAGCAGTAGCGGGAATGAGCAGTTCTTC.

This chain uses TRBV28 with TRBJ2-1; maybe TRBD2 (6 bases). This CDR3 is 16 amino acids long. The germline V gene has CDR1 MDHEN and CDR2 SYDVKM. Trimming took 3 bases from V and 7 from J, leaving 19 bases between them. The CDR3 DNA is TGTGCCAGCAGTTTTATCGGGACTGGGTCGGGGAATGAGCAGTTCTTC. This gives the protein CASSFIGTGSGNEQFF.

CDR3 coding DNA: TGTGCCAGCAGGGACGGGACAGGAGCCTACGAGCAGTACTTC. Encoded protein: CASRDGTGAYEQYF. The rearrangement uses TRBV27 and TRBJ2-7; TRBD1 agrees at 8 bases. This CDR3 spans 14 amino acids. The ends lost 6 bases at V and 2 bases at J; junction bases unmatched: 6. The germline CDR1 and CDR2 sequences are MNHEY and SMNVEV (reference sequence).

This clonotype was picked up a small number of times. The chain has TRBV4-1 and TRBJ2-1; 11 bases map to TRBD2. This CDR3 region has 15 residues. CDR1 is MGHRA, CDR2 YSYEKL, per germline. The ends lost 4 bases at V and 12 bases at J; junction bases unmatched: 11. CDR3 DNA sequence: TGCGCCAGCAGCCCCTTAGCGGGAGGGCTCAAAATGCAGTTCTTC. This encodes CASSPLAGGLKMQFF.

This clonotype was found a few times. The chain employs TRBV27 and TRBJ2-3; D is ambiguous. The CDR3 is 11 amino acids. Trimming cost V 10 bases and J 7 bases, with 12 bases left between them. The germline CDR1 and CDR2 sequences are MNHEY and SMNVEV (reference sequence). Here the CDR3 DNA reads TGTGCCACCCTAACACACCATACGCAGTATTTT. As protein: CATLTHHTQYF.

V and J are TRBV25-1 and TRBJ2-1; 7 bases fit TRBD1. The germline V gene has CDR1 MGHDK and CDR2 SYGVNS. The ends lost 7 bases at V and 6 bases at J; junction bases unmatched: 6. This CDR3 has 13 residues. The CDR3: CASIVAGGNEQFF. In DNA form, the CDR3 reads TGTGCCAGCATAGTTGCAGGGGGCAATGAGCAGTTCTTC. The variable domain in full, completed from reference TRBV25-1 and TRBJ2-1, reads EADIYQTPRYLVIGTGKKITLECSQTMGHDKMYWYQQDPGMELHLIHYSYGVNSTEKGDLSSESTVSRIRTEHFPLTLESARPSHTSQYLCASIVAGGNEQFFGPGTRLTVL.

CDR3 loop: CASSLAAGKGAYEQYF. CDR3 nucleotide sequence: TGTGCCAGCAGCTTAGCGGCGGGAAAGGGGGCCTACGAGCAGTACTTC. The V call is TRBV7-9, the J call TRBJ2-7, with D possibly being TRBD1 or TRBD2 (6 bases each). V was pared by 0 bases and J by 2 bases, with 14 bases between. CDR3 length: 16 residues. Per germline, CDR1 SEHNR and CDR2 FQNEAQ (reference sequence).

This sequence joins TRBV7-7 and TRBJ2-7, with 8 bases identical to TRBD1. The CDR3 length is 14 residues. Trimming removed 5 bases from V and 4 bases from J; junction bases left unmatched: 7. Looked up from germline, CDR1 is SSHAT and CDR2 is FNYEAQ (reference sequence). This CDR3 is CASSPGTGYYEQYF. The CDR3 nucleotides are TGTGCCAGCAGCCCCGGGACAGGATATTACGAGCAGTACTTC.